Below are 10 T cell receptor beta chains sequenced from a single sample in a study of blood T cells in healthy people across ages. Using a J-beta primer mix together with a sample-barcoded 5' primer, a second PCR was run for about 7 to 12 cycles. TCRdb passed the 5' RACE reads through MiXCR, listing each CDR3 protein once. The sample carries fewer than 2,000,000 distinct CDR3 sequences, 30% to 40% recorded once. The specimen sequenced was blood. The source of these receptors is a woman aged 25 to 39 in good health.

About this clonotype: One end of the junction is discordant with germline, which a read error may explain. The rearrangement uses TRBV6-6 and TRBJ2-4, with 10 bases matching TRBD2. The CDR3 spans 14 residues. Germline CDR1 and CDR2: MNHNY and SVGAGI (reference sequence). The CDR3 here is CASSTGTSVNIQYF. The CDR3 region has the DNA TGTGCCAGCAGTACCGGGACTAGCGTGAACATCCAGTACTTC.

The count of this clonotype is one. The V gene is TRBV27, the J gene TRBJ2-1; the D gene is possibly TRBD1 (5 bases). V shed 1 base and J shed 0 bases, with 10 bases lying between them. Per the germline V gene, CDR1 is MNHEY and CDR2 is SMNVEV (reference sequence). The CDR3 has 16 amino acids. The CDR3 sequence is CASSLWGRSSYNEQFF. Here the CDR3 DNA reads TGTGCCAGCAGTTTATGGGGCCGAAGCTCCTACAATGAGCAGTTCTTC.

The V and J genes are TRBV2 and TRBJ2-3; 10 bases align to TRBD2. Trimming took 7 bases from V and 4 from J; bases not matched to a gene: 11. The CDR3 length is 16 residues. Germline loops: CDR1 SNHLY, CDR2 FYNNEI. CDR3 residues: CASNSGTSAYADTQYF. The CDR3 nucleotides read TGTGCCAGCAATTCCGGGACTAGCGCATACGCAGATACGCAGTATTTT.

The sample holds a few counts of this clonotype. The rearrangement joins TRBV7-2 to TRBJ1-1; possibly TRBD1 for D (5 bases). The CDR3 covers 13 residues. Trimming cost V 4 bases and J 8 bases, with 14 bases left between them. CDR1 is SGHTA, CDR2 FQGNSA, per germline. The CDR3 sequence is CASSSTWGREAFF. The CDR3 nucleotides are TGTGCCAGCAGCTCGACCTGGGGCAGAGAAGCTTTCTTT.

This chain joins TRBV7-9 and TRBJ2-2, with D unclear. V was shortened by 0 bases and J by 2 bases, with 7 bases between the two germline ends. Germline V gene lookup returns CDR1 SEHNR and CDR2 FQNEAQ (reference sequence). CDR3 length: 15 residues. CDR3 loop: CASSLAVINTGELFF. The CDR3 nucleotides read TGTGCCAGCAGCTTAGCAGTAATCAACACCGGGGAGCTGTTTTTT.

The V gene is TRBV25-1, the J gene TRBJ2-4; tentatively, D is TRBD2 (6 bases). The J call may not be correct, given that the DNA end is closer to TRBJ2-7. Germline V gives CDR1 MGHDK, CDR2 SYGVNS. The CDR3 is made up of 13 amino acids. The CDR3 reads CASSSRESHEQYF. The CDR3 bases are TGTGCCAGCTCCTCTCGGGAGAGCCACGAGCAGTACTTC.

This clonotype was recorded once. The chain carries TRBV29-1 and TRBJ2-5; D is uncertain. Trimming left V 2 bases short and J 4 bases short, with 11 bases between. From germline, CDR1 is SQVTM and CDR2 ANQGSEA. This CDR3 is built from 13 residues. The CDR3 DNA is TGCAGCGTTGAATTGCGTCTTCGAGAGACCCAGTACTTC. Protein: CSVELRLRETQYF.

This clonotype was observed a handful of times. The chain has TRBV27 and TRBJ2-7; the match to TRBD2 covers 9 bases. J lost 0 bases, V lost 3 bases, and 3 bases had no gene match. Germline values: CDR1 MNHEY, CDR2 SMNVEV (reference sequence). The CDR3 sequence is 15 residues long. CDR3 protein: CASSLERGDSYEQYF. The DNA of the CDR3 is TGTGCCAGCAGTTTGGAGCGGGGGGACTCCTACGAGCAGTACTTC.

V usage is TRBV9 and J usage is TRBJ1-1, with D unclear. This CDR3 contains 13 residues. The germline gives CDR1 SGDLS, CDR2 YYNGEE. The germline V and J ends were trimmed by 3 bases and 0 bases, with 6 bases remaining between them. As DNA, the CDR3 is TGTGCCAGCAGCGCATCAATGAACACTGAAGCTTTCTTT. Its protein is CASSASMNTEAFF.

This clonotype has just one count. The rearrangement uses TRBV20-1 and TRBJ2-7; D might be TRBD2 (6 bases). The CDR3 totals 15 residues. Germline CDR1 DFQATT, CDR2 SNEGSKA (reference sequence). Trimming took 1 base from V and 2 from J, leaving 15 bases between them. CDR3 DNA: TGCAGTGCTAGAGTCCCGGGGGAGTTTCCCTACGAGCAGTACTTC. This gives the protein CSARVPGEFPYEQYF.